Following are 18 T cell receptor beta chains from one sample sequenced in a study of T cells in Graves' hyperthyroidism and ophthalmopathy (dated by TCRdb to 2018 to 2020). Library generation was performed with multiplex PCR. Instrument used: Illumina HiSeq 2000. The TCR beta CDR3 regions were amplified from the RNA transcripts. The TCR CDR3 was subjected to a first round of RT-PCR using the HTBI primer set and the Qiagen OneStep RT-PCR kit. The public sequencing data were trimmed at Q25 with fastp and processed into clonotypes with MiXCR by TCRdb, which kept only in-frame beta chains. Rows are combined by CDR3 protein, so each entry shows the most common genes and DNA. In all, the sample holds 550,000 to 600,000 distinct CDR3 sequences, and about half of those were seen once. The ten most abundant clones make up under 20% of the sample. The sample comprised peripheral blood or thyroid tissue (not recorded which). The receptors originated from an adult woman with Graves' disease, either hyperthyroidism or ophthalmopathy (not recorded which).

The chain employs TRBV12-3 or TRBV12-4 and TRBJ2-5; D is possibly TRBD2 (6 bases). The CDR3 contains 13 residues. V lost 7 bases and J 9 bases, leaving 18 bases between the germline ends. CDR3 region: CASTGGSNQPQYF. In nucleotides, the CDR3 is TGTGCCAGCACCGGGGGTAGCAATCAGCCCCAGTACTTC.

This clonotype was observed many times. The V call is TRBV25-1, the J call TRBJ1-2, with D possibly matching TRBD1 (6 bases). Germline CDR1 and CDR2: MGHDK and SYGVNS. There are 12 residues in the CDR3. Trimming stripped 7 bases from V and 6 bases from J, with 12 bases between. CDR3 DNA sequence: TGTGCCAGCACCCGAGGGGGGAATGGCTACACCTTC. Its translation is CASTRGGNGYTF.

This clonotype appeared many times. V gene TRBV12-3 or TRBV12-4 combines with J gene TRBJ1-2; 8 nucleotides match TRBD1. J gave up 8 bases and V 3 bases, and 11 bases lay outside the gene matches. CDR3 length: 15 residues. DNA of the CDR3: TGTGCCAGCAGTTTTGGAGGACAGGGCGGTAAGGGCTACACCTTC. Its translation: CASSFGGQGGKGYTF.

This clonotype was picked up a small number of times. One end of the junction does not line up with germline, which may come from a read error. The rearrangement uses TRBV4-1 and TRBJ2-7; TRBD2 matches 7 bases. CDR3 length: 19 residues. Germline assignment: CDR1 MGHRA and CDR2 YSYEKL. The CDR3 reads CASSQVLGVSGPASCEQYF. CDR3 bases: TGCGCCAGCAGCCAAGTCTTGGGGGTTAGCGGGCCCGCCTCCTGCGAGCAGTACTTC.

CDR3 coding DNA: TGTGCCAGCAGTCCCCACGGCAGGGTTGGGGGTAATGAAAAACTGTTTTTT. This encodes CASSPHGRVGGNEKLFF. The chain combines TRBV6-6 with TRBJ1-4; weak D call: TRBD1 (5 bases). V was pared by 5 bases and J by 4 bases, with 20 bases between. The CDR3 contains 17 residues. Germline CDR1 and CDR2: MNHNY and SVGAGI (reference sequence).

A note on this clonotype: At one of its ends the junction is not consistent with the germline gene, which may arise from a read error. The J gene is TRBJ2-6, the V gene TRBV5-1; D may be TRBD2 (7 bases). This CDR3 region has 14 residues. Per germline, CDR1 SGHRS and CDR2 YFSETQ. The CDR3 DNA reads TGCGCCAGCAGCGGAGAGGGGCCGGGGGGCACTGAAGCTTTC. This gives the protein CASSGEGPGGTEAF. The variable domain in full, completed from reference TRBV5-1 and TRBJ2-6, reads KAGVTQTPRYLIKTRGQQVTLSCSPISGHRSVSWYQQTPGQGLQFLFEYFSETQRNKGNFPGRFSGRQFSNSRSEMNVSTLELGDSALYLCASSGEGPGGTEAFGAGSRLTVL.

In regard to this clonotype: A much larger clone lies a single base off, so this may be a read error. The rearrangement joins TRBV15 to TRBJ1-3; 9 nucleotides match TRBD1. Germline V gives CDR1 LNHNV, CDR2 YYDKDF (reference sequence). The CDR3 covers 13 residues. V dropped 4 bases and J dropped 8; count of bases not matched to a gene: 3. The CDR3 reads CATSKDRGYTIYF. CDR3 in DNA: TGTGCCACCAGCAAAGACAGGGGGTACACCATATATTTT.

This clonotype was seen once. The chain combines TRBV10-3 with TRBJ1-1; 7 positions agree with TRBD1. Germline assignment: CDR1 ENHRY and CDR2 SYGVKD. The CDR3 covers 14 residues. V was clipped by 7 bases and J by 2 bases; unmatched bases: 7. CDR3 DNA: TGTGCCATCACCACAGGGGCCGATAACACTGAAGCTTTCTTT. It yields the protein CAITTGADNTEAFF.

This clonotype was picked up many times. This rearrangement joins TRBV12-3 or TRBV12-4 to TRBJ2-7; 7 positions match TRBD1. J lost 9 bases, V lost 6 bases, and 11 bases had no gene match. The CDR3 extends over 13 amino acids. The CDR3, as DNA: TGTGCCAGCAGCAGGGACAGACACAACGGGCAGTACTTC. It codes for CASSRDRHNGQYF.

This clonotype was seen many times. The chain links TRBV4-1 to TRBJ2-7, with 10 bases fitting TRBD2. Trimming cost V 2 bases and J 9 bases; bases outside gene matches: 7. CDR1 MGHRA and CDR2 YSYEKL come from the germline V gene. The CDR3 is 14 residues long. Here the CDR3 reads CASSQILAGRGQYF. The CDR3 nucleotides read TGCGCCAGCAGCCAAATACTAGCGGGAAGGGGGCAGTACTTC.

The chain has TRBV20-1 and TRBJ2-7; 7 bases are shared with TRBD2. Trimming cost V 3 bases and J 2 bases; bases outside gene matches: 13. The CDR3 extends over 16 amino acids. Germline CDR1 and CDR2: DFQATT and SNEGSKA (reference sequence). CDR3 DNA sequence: TGCAGTGCTAGCCCCGGGGGAGGGACTGTTACCTACGAGCAGTACTTC. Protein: CSASPGGGTVTYEQYF.

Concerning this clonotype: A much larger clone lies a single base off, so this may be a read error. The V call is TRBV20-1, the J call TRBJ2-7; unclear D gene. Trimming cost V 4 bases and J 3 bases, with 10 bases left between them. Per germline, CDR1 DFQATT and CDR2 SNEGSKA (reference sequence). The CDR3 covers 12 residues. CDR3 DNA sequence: TGCAGTGCTAATAGGCAGATCTACGAGCAGTACTTC. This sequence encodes CSANRQIYEQYF.

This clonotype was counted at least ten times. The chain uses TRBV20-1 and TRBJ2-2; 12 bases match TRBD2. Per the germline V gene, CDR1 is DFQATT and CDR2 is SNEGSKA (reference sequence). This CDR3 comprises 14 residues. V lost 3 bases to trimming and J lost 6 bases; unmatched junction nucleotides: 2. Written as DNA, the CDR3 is TGCAGTGCTAGTGGGACTAGCGGGTCCGGGGAGCTGTTTTTT. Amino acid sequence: CSASGTSGSGELFF.

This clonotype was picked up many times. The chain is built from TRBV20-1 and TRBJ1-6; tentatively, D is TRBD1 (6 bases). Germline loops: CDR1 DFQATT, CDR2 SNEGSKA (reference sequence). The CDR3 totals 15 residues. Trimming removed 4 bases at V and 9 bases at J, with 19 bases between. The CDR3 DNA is TGCAGTGCTAAAGCCTTCAGGGGTAATAGTTCACCCCTCCACTTT. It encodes CSAKAFRGNSSPLHF.

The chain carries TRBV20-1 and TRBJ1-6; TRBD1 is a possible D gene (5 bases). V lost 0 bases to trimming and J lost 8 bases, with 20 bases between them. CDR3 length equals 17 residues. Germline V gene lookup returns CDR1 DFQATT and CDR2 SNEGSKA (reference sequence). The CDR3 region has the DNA TGCAGTGCTAGAGATGAGGGCAGGGTCGGGGAGTATTCACCCCTCCACTTT. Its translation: CSARDEGRVGEYSPLHF.

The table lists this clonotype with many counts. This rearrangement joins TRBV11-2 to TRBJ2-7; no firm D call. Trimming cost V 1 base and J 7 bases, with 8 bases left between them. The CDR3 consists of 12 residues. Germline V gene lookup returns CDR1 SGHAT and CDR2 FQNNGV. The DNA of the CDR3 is TGTGCCAGCAGCTTAGGGCTGGGAGAGCAGTACTTC. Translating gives CASSLGLGEQYF. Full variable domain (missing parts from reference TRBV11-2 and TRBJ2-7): EAGVAQSPRYKIIEKRQSVAFWCNPISGHATLYWYQQILGQGPKLLIQFQNNGVVDDSQLPKDRFSAERLKGVDSTLKIQPAKLEDSAVYLCASSLGLGEQYFGPGTRLTVT.

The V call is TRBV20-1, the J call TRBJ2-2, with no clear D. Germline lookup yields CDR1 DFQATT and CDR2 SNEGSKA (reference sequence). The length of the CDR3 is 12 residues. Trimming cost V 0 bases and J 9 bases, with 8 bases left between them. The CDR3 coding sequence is TGCAGTGCTAGAGACCCCGAATGGGAGCTGTTTTTT. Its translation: CSARDPEWELFF.

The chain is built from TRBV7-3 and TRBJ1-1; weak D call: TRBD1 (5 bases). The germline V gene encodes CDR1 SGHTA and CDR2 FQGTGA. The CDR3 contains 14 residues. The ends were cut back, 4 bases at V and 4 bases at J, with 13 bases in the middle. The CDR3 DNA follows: TGTGCCAGCAGCTCGCTCGGGGCGGGCACTGAAGCTTTCTTT. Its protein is CASSSLGAGTEAFF.